One and the same sample provided the 14 T cell receptor beta chains below, sequenced in a study of blood T cell repertoires in COVID-19. Some clones are missing from TCRdb's copy, which holds only in-frame ones; the method was immunoSEQ multiplex PCR. The sample has 230,000 or so clones; 80% to 85% are singletons. The sample was peripheral blood. These receptor sequences come from a human donor in a cohort sampled during active COVID-19.

This chain links TRBV6-5 with TRBJ1-5; TRBD1 matches 8 bases. The trim removed 7 bases at V and 4 bases at J, leaving 6 bases unmatched. CDR1 is MNHEY, CDR2 SVGAGI, per germline. The length of the CDR3 is 14 residues. CDR3 coding DNA: TGTGCCAGCATAGGGGGACAGGCTAATCAGCCCCAGCATTTT. It yields the protein CASIGGQANQPQHF.

V is TRBV15 and J is TRBJ2-1, with 15 nucleotides matching TRBD2. Germline CDR1 LNHNV, CDR2 YYDKDF (reference sequence). V was pared by 0 bases and J by 10 bases, with 7 bases of the junction left unmatched. This CDR3 has 17 residues. Here the CDR3 DNA reads TGTGCCACCAGCAGAGATAGGACTAGCGGGAGGGCCGACGAGCAGTTCTTC. Translation gives CATSRDRTSGRADEQFF. The full variable domain, in which reference TRBV15 and TRBJ2-1 provide the parts outside the CDR3, is DAMVIQNPRYQVTQFGKPVTLSCSQTLNHNVMYWYQQKSSQAPKLLFHYYDKDFNNEADTPDNFQSRRPNTSFCFLDIRSPGLGDTAMYLCATSRDRTSGRADEQFFGPGTRLTVL.

Here the CDR3 reads CASSSPLAGETYNEQFF. The CDR3 coding sequence is TGTGCCAGCAGCTCACCACTAGCGGGAGAAACCTACAATGAGCAGTTCTTC. This chain links TRBV28 with TRBJ2-1; 11 bases are shared with TRBD2. Trimming removed 6 bases from V and 2 bases from J; junction bases left unmatched: 9. CDR1 and CDR2 (germline): MDHEN, SYDVKM. CDR3 size: 17 residues.

This rearrangement joins TRBV9 to TRBJ2-3; TRBD1 might be the D (5 bases). The V end lost 0 bases, the J end lost 2 bases, and 10 bases lay between the germline ends. CDR1 SGDLS and CDR2 YYNGEE come from the germline V gene. The CDR3 is 15 residues long. CDR3 DNA sequence: TGTGCCAGCAGCGTAGCAGACAGACACACAGATACGCAGTATTTT. Its translation is CASSVADRHTDTQYF.

The chain joins TRBV21-1 to TRBJ2-2; the DNA was not compared with TRBD2, the D call given in the table. TRBV21-1 is labeled a pseudogene. The CDR3 runs 17 residues. The CDR3 DNA follows: TGTGCCAGCAGCAACGCGGGGACTAGCTTAAGGACCGGGGAGCTGTTTTTT. The encoded protein is CASSNAGTSLRTGELFF.

The gene calls are TRBV7-9 and TRBJ1-5; perhaps TRBD1 as D (5 bases). Per the germline V gene, CDR1 is SEHNR and CDR2 is FQNEAQ (reference sequence). The germline V and J ends were trimmed by 0 bases and 9 bases, with 12 bases remaining between them. This CDR3 has 14 amino acids. The DNA of the CDR3 is TGTGCCAGCAGCTTAGCAGGGGATAGGGGGCCCCAGCATTTT. Translating it yields CASSLAGDRGPQHF.

The J gene is TRBJ2-5, the V gene TRBV6-5, with 11 bases fitting TRBD2. The CDR3 consists of 15 residues. The germline gives CDR1 MNHEY, CDR2 SVGAGI. V was clipped by 3 bases and J by 5 bases; unmatched bases: 5. CDR3 coding DNA: TGTGCCAGCAGTTATCGATTAGCGGGAGGGGAGACCCAGTACTTC. It yields the protein CASSYRLAGGETQYF.

The chain combines TRBV13 with TRBJ2-5, with TRBD2 matching over 10 bases. Germline-derived CDR1 and CDR2 are PRHDT and FYEKMQ (reference sequence). Trimming cost V 5 bases and J 5 bases; bases outside gene matches: 11. The CDR3 runs 16 residues. CDR3 in DNA: TGTGCCAGCAGCCAGCTCAGCGGGAGGGTGGAGGAGACCCAGTACTTC. This sequence encodes CASSQLSGRVEETQYF.

V usage is TRBV6-2 or TRBV6-3 and J usage is TRBJ2-2; weak D call: TRBD1 (6 bases). Germline V gives CDR1 MNHEY, CDR2 SVGEGT. The CDR3 runs to 15 residues. Trimming left V 3 bases short and J 1 base short, with 9 bases between. DNA for the CDR3: TGTGCCAGCAGTTATGGGACACTGAACACCGGGGAGCTGTTTTTT. Protein sequence: CASSYGTLNTGELFF.

This rearrangement joins TRBV28 to TRBJ2-7, with TRBD1 matching over 9 bases. Germline trimming cut 6 bases from V and 3 bases from J; bases unmatched to any gene: 9. CDR3 length: 15 residues. Looked up from germline, CDR1 is MDHEN and CDR2 is SYDVKM. CDR3 DNA: TGTGCCAGCAGCCCTGCCGGGACAGGGAACTACGAGCAGTACTTC. The encoded protein is CASSPAGTGNYEQYF.

The chain uses TRBV10-3 and TRBJ2-7; possibly TRBD2 for D (6 bases). V shed 0 bases and J shed 7 bases, with 19 bases lying between them. CDR1 and CDR2 (germline): ENHRY, SYGVKD. This CDR3 region has 16 residues. This chain's CDR3 is CAISESPTEGMREQYF. The CDR3 DNA follows: TGTGCCATCAGTGAGTCCCCGACGGAGGGCATGAGGGAGCAGTACTTC.

The V gene is TRBV18, the J gene TRBJ2-1; 14 nucleotides agree with TRBD2. Germline V CDR1 and CDR2: KGHSH, LQKENI. The CDR3 sequence is 16 residues long. Trimming cost V 5 bases and J 2 bases; bases outside gene matches: 2. Here the CDR3 reads CASSGTSGRAYNEQFF. The CDR3 bases are TGTGCCAGCTCAGGGACTAGCGGGAGAGCCTACAATGAGCAGTTCTTC.

The chain links TRBV19 to TRBJ2-1; D may be TRBD1 (7 bases). V shed 5 bases and J shed 12 bases, with 20 bases lying between them. The CDR3 totals 14 residues. Germline assignment: CDR1 LNHDA and CDR2 SQIVND (reference sequence). The CDR3: CASSGQGGWRRQFF. In DNA form, the CDR3 reads TGTGCCAGTAGTGGTCAGGGGGGTTGGCGGAGGCAGTTCTTC.

The V gene is TRBV29-1, the J gene TRBJ2-1, with TRBD2 as a possible D gene (9 bases). The V end was cut by 7 bases, the J end by 9 bases, with 19 bases between. Germline-derived CDR1 and CDR2 are SQVTM and ANQGSEA. This CDR3 contains 13 residues. The CDR3 sequence is CSARGREGIEQFF. The CDR3 region has the DNA TGCAGCGCCAGGGGGCGGGAGGGAATTGAGCAGTTCTTC.